This TCR beta chain was identified during a study of T cells after posttransplantation cyclophosphamide (dated by TCRdb to 2016 to 2017). A note on the overall study: The study tracked T cell repertoire reconstitution by TRB sequencing after myeloablative bone marrow transplantation using posttransplantation cyclophosphamide as GVHD prophylaxis. In 3 patients, up to about 3 additional blood samples taken between 2 and 5.2 years after transplant also underwent TRB sequencing, as did pretransplant blood from several patients. Samples from 30 to 35 PTCy-treated patients, along with samples from around 16 of their related bone marrow donors, underwent antigen receptor sequencing. TRA and TRB clonality were tightly correlated in roughly ten samples, so subsequent TCR analyses focused on TRB only. Blood from all 30 or so PTCy patients who had 1-year posttransplant specimens underwent TRB sequencing. Public TRB sequences were searched against a database of over 3,500 sequences associated with responses to pathogens, tumor antigens, self-antigens and alloantigens. What the study reported, not specific to this receptor: The TRB repertoires of T cells infiltrating skin or GI tract showed only limited overlap with the TRB repertoires of T cells in blood. At 1-2 months, donor-recipient similarity was low but rose over the first year, and the later blood repertoires were often dominated by donor CD8+ memory clones. Across over 40 patients, TRB clonality was highly associated with recipient CMV seropositivity and CMV reactivation, and PTCy diversity was similar to diversity in CNI/methotrexate controls.

In the germline V gene, CDR1 corresponds to SGHRS and CDR2 to YFSETQ. V lost 0 bases and J lost 3 bases, and the count of bases not matched to a germline gene is 6. From the cysteine up to the phenylalanine, the CDR3 has a length of 15 residues. The kept DNA is CDR3 alone, 45 bases in frame from the first base. On the day of marrow donation, related bone marrow donors gave peripheral blood samples. Peripheral blood and bone marrow mononuclear cells were isolated by Ficoll-Hypaque density centrifugation and were cryopreserved. This clone was recorded at least ten times. The antigen it recognizes is unknown. Nothing much larger sits one base from this clone, and base qualities are not available. Genomic DNA was the input for TRB sequencing, which was run either with the immunoSEQ assay at survey resolution or with the hsTCRB kit. Per the authors' processing: Initial read processing used immunoSEQ software, and repertoire analyses used the LymphoSeq R package. Clonality was computed as 1 minus normalized Shannon entropy, and a Gini coefficient was also calculated for each TRB dataset. To infer phenotypes in unsorted samples, TRB sequences from sorted subsets of the recipient or donor were mapped onto the unsorted samples of the same recipient. TCRdb stores this immuneACCESS table with in-frame sequences only. Part of the clones is absent; in the studies checked, under half of the shortfall reflects unresolved V genes, and no reason is known for the rest. The V and J calls and clone size come from that table; D and trimming were worked out from the DNA. Across this sample, around 35,000 clones were tabulated and none appeared just once. Roughly 6.7% of the sample goes to the ten largest clones.

The sequenced sample was PBMCs. This TCR derives from a woman aged 45-65 years in good health and a related stem cell transplant donor. Rearrangement joined TRBV5-1 to TRBJ2-7; 7 bases in the middle match TRBD2. CDR3 reads: CASSLGSGGGYEQYF. The DNA is TGCGCCAGCAGCTTGGGGTCTGGGGGGGGCTACGAGCAGTACTTC.